This T cell receptor (beta chain) was captured in a study of OX40 agonist ivuxolimab in advanced cancers. Study details: Participants, 82.7% male, averaged around 64 years of age, ranging from about 23 to 80.

Notes on the study in general: CD4+ and CD8+ blood T cells expanded clonally by week 6 at 0.1 to 3.0 mg/kg.

The germline V gene encodes CDR1 SGDLS and CDR2 YYNGEE. This CDR3 is 16 amino acids long. Trimming shortened V by 3 bases and J by 2 bases, and 16 bases separated the two germline ends. The table came from immunoSEQ multiplex PCR; TCRdb's copy has only in-frame clones and leaves some out. The sample includes roughly 74,000 clones, approximately 95% of them seen just once. Of note for this clone: As yet, its antigen is unknown.

This chain joins TRBV9 and TRBJ2-3; D is possibly TRBD1 (6 bases). The origin of this receptor is an adult with an advanced solid tumor such as melanoma, head and neck, liver or kidney cancer. The sample here was CD4+ or CD8+ T cells sorted from blood, taken in a trial of the OX40 agonist ivuxolimab. The CDR3 DNA sequence: TGTGCCAGCAGCGCAGAGTTCAGGGGACCCACAGATACGCAGTATTTT. Its protein is CASSAEFRGPTDTQYF.